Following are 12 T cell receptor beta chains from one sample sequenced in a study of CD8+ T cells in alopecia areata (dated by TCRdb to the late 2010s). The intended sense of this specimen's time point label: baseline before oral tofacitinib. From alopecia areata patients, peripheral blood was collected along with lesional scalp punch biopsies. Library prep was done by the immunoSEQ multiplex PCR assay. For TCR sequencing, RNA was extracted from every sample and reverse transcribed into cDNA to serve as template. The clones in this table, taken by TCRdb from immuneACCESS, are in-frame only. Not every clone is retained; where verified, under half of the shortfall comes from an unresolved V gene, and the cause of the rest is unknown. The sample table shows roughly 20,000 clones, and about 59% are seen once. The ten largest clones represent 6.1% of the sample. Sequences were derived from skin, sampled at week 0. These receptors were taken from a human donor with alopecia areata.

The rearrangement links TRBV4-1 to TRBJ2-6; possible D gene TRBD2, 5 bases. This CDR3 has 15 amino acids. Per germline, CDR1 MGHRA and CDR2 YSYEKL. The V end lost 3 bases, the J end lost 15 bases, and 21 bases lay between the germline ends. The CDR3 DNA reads TGCGCCAGCAGCCAGGAGGTGGGCCGGTCCGCGAGCCTGACTTTC. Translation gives CASSQEVGRSASLTF.

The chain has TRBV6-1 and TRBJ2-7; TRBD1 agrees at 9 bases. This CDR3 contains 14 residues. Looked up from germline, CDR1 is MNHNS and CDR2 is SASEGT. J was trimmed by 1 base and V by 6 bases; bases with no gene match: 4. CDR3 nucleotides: TGTGCCAGCAGGACCGGGACAGGGTCCTACGAGCAGTACTTC. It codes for CASRTGTGSYEQYF.

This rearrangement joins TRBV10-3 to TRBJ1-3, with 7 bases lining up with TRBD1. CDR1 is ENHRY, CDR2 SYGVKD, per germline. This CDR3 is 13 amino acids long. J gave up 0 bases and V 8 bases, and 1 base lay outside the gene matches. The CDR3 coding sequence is TGTGCCATCCGGGACAGCTCTGGAAACACCATATATTTT. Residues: CAIRDSSGNTIYF.

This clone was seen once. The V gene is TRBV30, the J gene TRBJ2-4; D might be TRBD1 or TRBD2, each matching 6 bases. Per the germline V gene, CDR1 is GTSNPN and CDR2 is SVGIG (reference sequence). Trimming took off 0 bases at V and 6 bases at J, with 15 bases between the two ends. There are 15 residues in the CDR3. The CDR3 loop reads CAWSVKGGAGNIQYF. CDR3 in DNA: TGTGCCTGGAGTGTAAAGGGGGGCGCTGGAAACATTCAGTACTTC.

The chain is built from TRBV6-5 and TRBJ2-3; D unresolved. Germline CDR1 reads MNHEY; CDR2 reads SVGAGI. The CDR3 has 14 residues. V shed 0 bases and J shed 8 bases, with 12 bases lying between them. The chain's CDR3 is CASSYSIGSATQYF. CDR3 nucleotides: TGTGCCAGCAGTTACTCAATTGGCTCGGCTACGCAGTATTTT.

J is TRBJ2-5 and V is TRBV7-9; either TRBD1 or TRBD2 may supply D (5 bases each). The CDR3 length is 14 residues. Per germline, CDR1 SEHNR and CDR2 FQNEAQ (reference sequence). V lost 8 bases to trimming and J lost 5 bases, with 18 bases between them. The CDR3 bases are TGTGCCAGCCGCAAACGGGGCCCTCGGGAGACCCAGTACTTC. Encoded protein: CASRKRGPRETQYF.

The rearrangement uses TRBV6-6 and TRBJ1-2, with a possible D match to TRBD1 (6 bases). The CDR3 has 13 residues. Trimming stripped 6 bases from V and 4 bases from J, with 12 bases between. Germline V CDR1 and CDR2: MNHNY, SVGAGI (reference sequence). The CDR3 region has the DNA TGTGCCAGCAGCTTACAGGGCTTCTATGGCTACACCTTC. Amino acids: CASSLQGFYGYTF.

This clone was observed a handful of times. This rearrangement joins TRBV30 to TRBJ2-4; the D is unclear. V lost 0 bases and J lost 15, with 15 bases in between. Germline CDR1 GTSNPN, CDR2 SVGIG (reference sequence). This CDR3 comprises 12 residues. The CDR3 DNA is TGTGCCTGGAGTGTACTGGGCAACACCTGGTACTTC. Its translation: CAWSVLGNTWYF. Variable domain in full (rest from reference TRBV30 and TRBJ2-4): SQTIHQWPATLVQPVGSPLSLECTVEGTSNPNLYWYRQAAGRGLQLLFYSVGIGQISSEVPQNLSASRPQDRQFILSSKKLLLSDSGFYLCAWSVLGNTWYFGAGTRLSVL.

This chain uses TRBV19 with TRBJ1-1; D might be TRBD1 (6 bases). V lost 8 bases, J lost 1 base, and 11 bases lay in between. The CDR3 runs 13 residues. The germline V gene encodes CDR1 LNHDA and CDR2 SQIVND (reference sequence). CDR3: CASQGLWNTEAFF. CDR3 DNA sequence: TGTGCCAGTCAGGGGCTCTGGAACACTGAAGCTTTCTTT. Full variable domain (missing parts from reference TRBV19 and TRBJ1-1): DGGITQSPKYLFRKEGQNVTLSCEQNLNHDAMYWYRQDPGQGLRLIYYSQIVNDFQKGDIAEGYSVSREKKESFPLTVTSAQKNPTAFYLCASQGLWNTEAFFGQGTRLTVV.

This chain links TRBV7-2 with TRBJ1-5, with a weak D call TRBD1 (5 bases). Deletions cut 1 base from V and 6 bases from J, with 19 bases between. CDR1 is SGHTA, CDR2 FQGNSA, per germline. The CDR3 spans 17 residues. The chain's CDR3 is CASSLDRLGDSGQPQHF. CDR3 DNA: TGTGCCAGCAGCTTAGATCGGTTAGGGGACTCTGGTCAGCCCCAGCATTTT.

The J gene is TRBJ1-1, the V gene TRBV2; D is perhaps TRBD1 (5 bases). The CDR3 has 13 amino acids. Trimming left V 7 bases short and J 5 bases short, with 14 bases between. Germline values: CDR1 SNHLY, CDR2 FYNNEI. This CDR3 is CASIREAGTEAFF. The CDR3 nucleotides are TGTGCCAGCATCAGGGAGGCAGGGACTGAAGCTTTCTTT.

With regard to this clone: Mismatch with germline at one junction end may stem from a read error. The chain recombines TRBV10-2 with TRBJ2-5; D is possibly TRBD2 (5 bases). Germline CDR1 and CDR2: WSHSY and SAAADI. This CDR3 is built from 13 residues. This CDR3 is CASTRDAQGTQYF. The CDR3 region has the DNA TGCGCCAGCACTCGGGATGCCCAAGGGACCCAGTACTTC.